The T cell receptor (beta chain) described here comes from a study of blood T cells in healthy people across ages. For this clonotype: Its antigen is not known. A much larger clone is a single base away; this may be a read error.

Study-wide points: Percentage of naive T cells showed a strong correlation with TCR beta diversity.

A J-beta primer mix and a sample-barcoded 5' primer were used in a second PCR of roughly 7 to 12 cycles. TCRdb used MiXCR to reprocess the 5' RACE reads, holding one entry per CDR3 protein. The data hold roughly 790,000 distinct CDR3 sequences, with about 42% observed a single time. CDR3 length: 14 amino acids. Germline assignment: CDR1 SGHTA and CDR2 FQGNSA. Staff drew ten milliliters of peripheral blood from each donor. The receptor was isolated from a woman aged 55-69 years in good health. The sample consisted of blood. The chain carries TRBV7-2 and TRBJ2-3; D is perhaps TRBD1 (5 bases). CDR3 sequence: CASSSLTVTETQYF. The CDR3 DNA reads as TGTGCCAGCAGCTCGCTGACAGTCACAGAGACGCAGTATTTT.